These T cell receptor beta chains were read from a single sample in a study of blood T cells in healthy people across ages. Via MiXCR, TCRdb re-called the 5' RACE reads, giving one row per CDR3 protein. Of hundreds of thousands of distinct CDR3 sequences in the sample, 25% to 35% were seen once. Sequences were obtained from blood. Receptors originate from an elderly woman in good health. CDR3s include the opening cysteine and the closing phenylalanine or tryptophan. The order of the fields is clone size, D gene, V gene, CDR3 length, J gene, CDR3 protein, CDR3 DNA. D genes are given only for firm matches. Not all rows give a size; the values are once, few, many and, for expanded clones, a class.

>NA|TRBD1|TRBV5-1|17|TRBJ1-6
CASSLLVPGQGASPLHF
TGCGCCAGCAGCTTATTGGTACCGGGACAGGGGGCTTCACCCCTCCACTTT
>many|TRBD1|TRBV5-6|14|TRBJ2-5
CASSGGTVQETQYF
TGTGCCAGCAGCGGTGGGACAGTCCAAGAGACCCAGTACTTC
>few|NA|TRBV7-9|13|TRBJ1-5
CASSPGTFQPQHF
TGTGCCAGCAGCCCCGGGACCTTTCAGCCCCAGCATTTT
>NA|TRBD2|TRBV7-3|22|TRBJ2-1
CASSGRDSAGTSGANRYNEQFF
TGTGCCAGCAGCGGACGGGACAGCGCCGGGACTAGCGGGGCGAACCGATACAATGAGCAGTTCTTC
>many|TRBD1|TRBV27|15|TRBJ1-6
CASSPSGTVNSPLHF
TGTGCCAGCAGTCCCTCCGGGACAGTTAATTCACCCCTCCACTTT
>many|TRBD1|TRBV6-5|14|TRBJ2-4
CASRQGIAKNIQYF
TGTGCCAGCAGACAGGGGATAGCCAAAAACATTCAGTACTTC
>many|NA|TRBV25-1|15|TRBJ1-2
CASSEWEVMNYGYTF
TGTGCCAGCAGTGAATGGGAGGTCATGAACTATGGCTACACCTTC
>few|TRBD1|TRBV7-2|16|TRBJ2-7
CASSPIGQGRSNEQYF
TGTGCCAGCAGCCCCATCGGACAGGGAAGAAGCAATGAGCAGTACTTC
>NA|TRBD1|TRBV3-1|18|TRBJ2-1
CASSQRWTRDRAEDGQFF
TGTGCCAGCAGCCAACGTTGGACCCGGGACAGGGCCGAAGATGGGCAGTTCTTC
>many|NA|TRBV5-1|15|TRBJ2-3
CASSLVGNPTDTQYF
TGCGCCAGCAGCTTGGTGGGGAATCCCACAGATACGCAGTATTTT
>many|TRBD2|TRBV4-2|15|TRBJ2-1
CASSQEGLIGNEQFF
TGTGCCAGCAGCCAAGAGGGACTAATAGGCAATGAGCAGTTCTTC
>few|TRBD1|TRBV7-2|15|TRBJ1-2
CASSPPGTANYGYTF
TGTGCCAGCAGCCCACCGGGGACAGCCAACTATGGCTACACCTTC
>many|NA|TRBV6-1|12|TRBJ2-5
CASSDLAVPRYF
TGTGCCAGCAGTGATTTGGCCGTACCAAGGTACTTC
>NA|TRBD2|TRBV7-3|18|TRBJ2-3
CASSLDLAGAPSTDTQYF
TGTGCCAGCAGCTTAGATCTAGCGGGGGCCCCCAGCACAGATACGCAGTATTTT
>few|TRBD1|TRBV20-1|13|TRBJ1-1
CSAALTGLTEAFF
TGCAGTGCTGCATTGACAGGGCTCACTGAAGCTTTCTTT
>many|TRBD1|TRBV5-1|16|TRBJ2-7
CASSAGQGVATYEQYF
TGCGCCAGCAGCGCGGGACAGGGGGTCGCTACCTACGAGCAGTACTTC
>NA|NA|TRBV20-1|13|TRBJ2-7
CSARGSPLVEQYF
TGCAGTGCTAGGGGCTCCCCCCTGGTCGAGCAGTACTTC
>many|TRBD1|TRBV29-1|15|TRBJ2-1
CSVPLRQGPYNEQFF
TGCAGCGTCCCCTTAAGACAGGGGCCTTACAATGAGCAGTTCTTC
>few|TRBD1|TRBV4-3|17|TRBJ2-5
CASSQFYRTGYGETQYF
TGCGCCAGCAGCCAATTTTACCGGACAGGCTATGGAGAGACCCAGTACTTC
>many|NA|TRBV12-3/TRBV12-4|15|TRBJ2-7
CASSLALGGRDEQYF
TGTGCCAGCAGTTTAGCTTTGGGGGGCCGTGACGAGCAGTACTTC
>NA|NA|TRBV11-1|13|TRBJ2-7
CASSLGVFYEQYF
TGTGCCAGCAGCTTGGGGGTGTTTTACGAGCAGTACTTC
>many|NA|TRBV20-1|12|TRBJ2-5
CSAPGREETQYF
TGCAGTGCCCCGGGAAGAGAAGAGACCCAGTACTTC
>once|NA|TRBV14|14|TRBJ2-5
CACSPRVAQETQYF
TGTGCCTGCAGCCCTAGGGTAGCTCAAGAGACCCAGTACTTC
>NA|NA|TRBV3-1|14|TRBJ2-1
CASRDTGAKHEQFF
TGTGCCAGCCGGGATACAGGAGCAAAACATGAGCAGTTCTTC
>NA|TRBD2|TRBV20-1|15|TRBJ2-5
CSASAGTSGSETQYF
TGCAGTGCTAGCGCTGGGACTAGCGGGAGCGAGACCCAGTACTTC
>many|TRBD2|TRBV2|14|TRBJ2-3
CATSSGGLTDTQYF
TGTGCCACGTCTAGCGGGGGGCTCACAGATACGCAGTATTTT
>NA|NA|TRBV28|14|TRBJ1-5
CASSGLISNQPQHF
TGTGCCAGCAGTGGACTGATCAGCAATCAGCCCCAGCATTTT
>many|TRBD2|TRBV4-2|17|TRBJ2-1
CASSQEGLAASYNEQFF
TGTGCCAGCAGCCAAGAAGGACTAGCGGCCTCCTACAATGAGCAGTTCTTC
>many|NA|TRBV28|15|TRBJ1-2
CASNSLRGSNYGYTF
TGTGCCAGCAACTCACTCAGGGGTTCTAACTATGGCTACACCTTC
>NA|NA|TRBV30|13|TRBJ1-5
CAWSGQENQPQHF
TGTGCCTGGAGTGGGCAGGAAAATCAGCCCCAGCATTTT
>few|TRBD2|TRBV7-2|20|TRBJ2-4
CASSPKLTLASGGTYNEQYF
TGTGCCAGCAGCCCAAAATTAACCTTGGCTAGCGGGGGGACGTACAATGAGCAGTACTTC
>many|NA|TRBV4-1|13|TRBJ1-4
CASSQEPREKLFF
TGCGCCAGCAGCCAAGAACCCAGGGAAAAACTGTTTTTT
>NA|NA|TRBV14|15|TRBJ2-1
CTSSQGPQLYNEQFF
TGTACCAGCAGCCAAGGTCCACAACTCTACAATGAGCAGTTCTTC
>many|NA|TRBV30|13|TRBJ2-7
CALSAGRSYEQYF
TGTGCCCTTAGTGCCGGGCGCTCCTACGAGCAGTACTTC
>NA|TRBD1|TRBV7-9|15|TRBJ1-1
CASSFLGQGGTEAFF
TGTGCCAGCAGCTTCCTCGGACAGGGGGGCACTGAAGCTTTCTTT
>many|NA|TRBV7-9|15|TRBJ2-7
CASSLVSFRPYEQYF
TGTGCCAGCAGCTTAGTCTCCTTTAGACCCTACGAGCAGTACTTC
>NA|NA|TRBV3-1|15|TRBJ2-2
CASSQGLADTGELFF
TGTGCCAGCAGCCAAGGACTTGCGGACACCGGGGAGCTGTTTTTT
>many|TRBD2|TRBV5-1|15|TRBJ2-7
CASSWSGGLSYEQYF
TGCGCCAGCAGCTGGAGCGGGGGCCTCTCCTACGAGCAGTACTTC
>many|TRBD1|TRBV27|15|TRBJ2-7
CASTPRGQGAYEQYF
TGTGCCAGCACCCCCAGAGGGCAGGGGGCCTACGAGCAGTACTTC
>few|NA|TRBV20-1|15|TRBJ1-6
CSARESSSYNSPLHF
TGCAGTGCTAGAGAGAGTAGCTCCTATAATTCACCCCTCCACTTT